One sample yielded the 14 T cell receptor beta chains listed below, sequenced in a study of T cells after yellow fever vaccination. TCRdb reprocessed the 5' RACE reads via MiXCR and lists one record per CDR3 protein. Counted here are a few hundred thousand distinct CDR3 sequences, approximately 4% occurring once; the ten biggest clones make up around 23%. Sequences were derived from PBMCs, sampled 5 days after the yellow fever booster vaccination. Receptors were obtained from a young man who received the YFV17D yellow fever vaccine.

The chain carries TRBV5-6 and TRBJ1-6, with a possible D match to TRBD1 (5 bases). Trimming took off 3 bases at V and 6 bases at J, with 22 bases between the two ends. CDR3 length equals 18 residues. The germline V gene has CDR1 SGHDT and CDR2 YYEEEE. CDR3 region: CASSSRGAVSPSNSPLHF. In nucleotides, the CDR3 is TGTGCCAGCAGCTCTCGTGGGGCCGTATCTCCCTCTAATTCACCCCTCCACTTT.

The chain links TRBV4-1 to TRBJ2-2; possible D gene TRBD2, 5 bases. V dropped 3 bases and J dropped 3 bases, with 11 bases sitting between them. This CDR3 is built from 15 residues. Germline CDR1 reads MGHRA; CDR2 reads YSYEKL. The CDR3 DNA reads TGCGCCAGCAGCCAGCCGGTACTAGACACCGGGGAGCTGTTTTTT. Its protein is CASSQPVLDTGELFF.

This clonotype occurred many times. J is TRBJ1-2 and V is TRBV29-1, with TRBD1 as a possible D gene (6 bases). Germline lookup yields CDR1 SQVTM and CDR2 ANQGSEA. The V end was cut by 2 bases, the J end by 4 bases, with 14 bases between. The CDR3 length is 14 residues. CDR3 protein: CSVEMSGALYGYTF. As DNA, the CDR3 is TGCAGCGTTGAAATGTCAGGGGCCCTCTATGGCTACACCTTC.

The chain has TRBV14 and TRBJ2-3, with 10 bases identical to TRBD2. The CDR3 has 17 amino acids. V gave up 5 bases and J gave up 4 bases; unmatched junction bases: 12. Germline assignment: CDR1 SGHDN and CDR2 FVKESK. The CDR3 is CASSKAWLGLASDTQYF. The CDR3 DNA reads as TGTGCCAGCAGCAAAGCTTGGCTGGGACTAGCGTCAGATACGCAGTATTTT.

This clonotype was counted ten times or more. The CDR3 spells CASSSSGGWTGNTQYF. CDR3 coding DNA: TGTGCCAGCAGCTCGTCCGGGGGCTGGACTGGGAATACGCAGTATTTT. The chain links TRBV25-1 to TRBJ2-3, with D tentatively TRBD1 or TRBD2 (6 bases each). This CDR3 has 16 residues. Deletions cut 6 bases from V and 7 bases from J, with 23 bases between. Germline values: CDR1 MGHDK, CDR2 SYGVNS.

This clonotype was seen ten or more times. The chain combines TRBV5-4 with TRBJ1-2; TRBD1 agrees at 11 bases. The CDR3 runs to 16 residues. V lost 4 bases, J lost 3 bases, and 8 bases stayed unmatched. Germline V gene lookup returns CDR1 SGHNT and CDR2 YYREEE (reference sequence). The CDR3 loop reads CASSPGTGGLDYGYTF. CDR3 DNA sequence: TGTGCCAGCAGCCCGGGGACAGGGGGTTTGGACTATGGCTACACCTTC.

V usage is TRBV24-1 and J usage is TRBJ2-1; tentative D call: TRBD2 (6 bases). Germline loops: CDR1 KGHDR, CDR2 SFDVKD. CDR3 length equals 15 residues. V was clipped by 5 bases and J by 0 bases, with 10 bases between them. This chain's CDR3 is CATSGGVSSYNEQFF. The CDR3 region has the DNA TGTGCCACCAGTGGGGGGGTGAGCTCCTACAATGAGCAGTTCTTC.

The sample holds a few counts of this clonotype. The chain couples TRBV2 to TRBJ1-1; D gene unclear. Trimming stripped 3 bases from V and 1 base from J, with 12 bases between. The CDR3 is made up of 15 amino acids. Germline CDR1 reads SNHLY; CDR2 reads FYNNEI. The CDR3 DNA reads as TGTGCCAGCAGTGACCGCCGAACGGCGAACACTGAAGCTTTCTTT. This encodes CASSDRRTANTEAFF.

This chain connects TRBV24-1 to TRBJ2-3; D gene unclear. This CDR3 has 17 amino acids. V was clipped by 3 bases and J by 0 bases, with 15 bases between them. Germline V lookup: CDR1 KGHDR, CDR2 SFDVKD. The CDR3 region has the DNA TGTGCCACCAGTGATCCAACTTGGAAGTCTAGCACAGATACGCAGTATTTT. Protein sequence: CATSDPTWKSSTDTQYF.

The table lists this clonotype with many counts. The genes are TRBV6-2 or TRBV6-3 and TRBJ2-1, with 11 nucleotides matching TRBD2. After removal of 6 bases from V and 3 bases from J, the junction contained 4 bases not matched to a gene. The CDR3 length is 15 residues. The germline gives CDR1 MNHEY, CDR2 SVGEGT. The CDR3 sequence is CASSPSGGYYNEQFF. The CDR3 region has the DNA TGTGCCAGCAGCCCTAGCGGGGGGTACTACAATGAGCAGTTCTTC.

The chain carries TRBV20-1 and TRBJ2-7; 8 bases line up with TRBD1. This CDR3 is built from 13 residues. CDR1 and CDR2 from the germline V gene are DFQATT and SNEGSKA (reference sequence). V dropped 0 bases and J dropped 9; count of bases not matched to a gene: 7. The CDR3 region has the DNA TGCAGTGCTAGAGACCCCAGGGGGCTTTGGCAGTACTTC. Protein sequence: CSARDPRGLWQYF.

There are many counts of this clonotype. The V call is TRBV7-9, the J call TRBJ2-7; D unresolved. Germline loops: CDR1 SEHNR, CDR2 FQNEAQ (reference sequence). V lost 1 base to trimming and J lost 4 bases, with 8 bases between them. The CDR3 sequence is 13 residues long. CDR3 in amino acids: CASSLVHGYEQYF. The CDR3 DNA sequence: TGTGCCAGCAGCTTAGTTCACGGATACGAGCAGTACTTC.

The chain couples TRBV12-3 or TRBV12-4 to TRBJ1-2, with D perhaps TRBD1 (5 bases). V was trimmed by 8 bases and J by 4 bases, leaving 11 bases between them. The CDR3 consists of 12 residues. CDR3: CASLTGSYGYTF. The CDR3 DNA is TGTGCCAGCCTCACAGGCTCCTATGGCTACACCTTC.

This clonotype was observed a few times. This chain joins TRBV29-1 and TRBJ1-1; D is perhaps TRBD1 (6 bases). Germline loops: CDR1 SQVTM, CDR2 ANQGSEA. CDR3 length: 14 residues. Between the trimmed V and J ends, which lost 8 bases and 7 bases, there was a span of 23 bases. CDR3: CSCGIGGGLGEAFF. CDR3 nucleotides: TGCAGCTGCGGGATAGGGGGGGGATTGGGTGAAGCTTTCTTT.